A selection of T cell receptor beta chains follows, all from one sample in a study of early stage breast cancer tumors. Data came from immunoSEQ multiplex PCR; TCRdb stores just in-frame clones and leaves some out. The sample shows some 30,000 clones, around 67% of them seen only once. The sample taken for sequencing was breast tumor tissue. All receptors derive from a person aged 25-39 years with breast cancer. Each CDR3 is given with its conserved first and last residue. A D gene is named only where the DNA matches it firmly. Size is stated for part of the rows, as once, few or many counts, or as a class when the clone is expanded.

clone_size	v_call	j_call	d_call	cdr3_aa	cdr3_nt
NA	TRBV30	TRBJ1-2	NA	CAWSAFTGPYGYTF	TGTGCCTGGAGTGCATTTACCGGCCCTTATGGCTACACCTTC
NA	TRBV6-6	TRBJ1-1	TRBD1	CASSGTGDLNTEAFF	TGTGCCAGCAGTGGGACAGGGGACCTGAACACTGAAGCTTTCTTT
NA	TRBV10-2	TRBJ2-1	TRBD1	CATKFFLGQGSKNEQFF	TGCGCCACCAAGTTTTTTCTGGGACAGGGAAGTAAGAATGAGCAGTTCTTC
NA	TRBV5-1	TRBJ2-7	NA	CASSLVGDEQYF	TGCGCCAGCAGCTTGGTGGGGGACGAGCAGTACTTC
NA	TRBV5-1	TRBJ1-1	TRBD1	CASSSRTGGAFF	TGCGCCAGCAGCTCGAGGACAGGGGGAGCTTTCTTT
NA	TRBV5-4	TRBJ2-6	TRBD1	CASSWRTGNDGANVLTF	TGTGCCAGCAGCTGGAGGACAGGGAACGATGGGGCCAACGTCCTGACTTTC
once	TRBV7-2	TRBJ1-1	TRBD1	CASSLVGGLSTEAFF	TGTGCCAGCAGCTTAGTAGGGGGCCTGTCCACTGAAGCTTTCTTT
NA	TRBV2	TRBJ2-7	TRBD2	CASSERYRRERYEQYF	TGTGCCAGCAGTGAAAGGTACAGGCGGGAGCGGTACGAGCAGTACTTC
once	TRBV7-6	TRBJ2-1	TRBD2	CASSLGLAGGTGNEQFF	TGTGCCAGCAGCCTCGGACTAGCGGGAGGCACTGGTAATGAGCAGTTCTTC
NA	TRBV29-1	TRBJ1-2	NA	CSVYENYGYTF	TGCAGCGTGTACGAAAACTATGGCTACACCTTC
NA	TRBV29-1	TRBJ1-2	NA	CSVEVQLGYGYTF	TGCAGCGTCGAGGTCCAGCTCGGCTATGGCTACACCTTC
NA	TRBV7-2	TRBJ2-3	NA	CASSSYTDTQYF	TGTGCCAGCAGCTCCTACACAGATACGCAGTATTTT
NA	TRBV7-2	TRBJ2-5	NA	CASSSPRETQYF	TGTGCCAGCAGCTCCCCTAGAGAGACCCAGTACTTC
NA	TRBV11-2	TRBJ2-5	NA	CASRNRPEGQETQYF	TGTGCCAGCAGAAATAGACCCGAGGGGCAAGAGACCCAGTACTTC
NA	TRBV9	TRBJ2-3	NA	CASSVYTDTQYF	TGTGCCAGCAGCGTATACACAGATACGCAGTATTTT